The rows below give T cell receptor beta chains drawn from one sample of a study of cytomegalovirus exposure and HLA in healthy donors. Sequencing used immunoSEQ multiplex PCR; TCRdb keeps in-frame clones, though not all of them. The sample holds a few hundred thousand clones, about three quarters seen once. The sequencing sample was made of PBMCs. Source of these receptors: a man aged 40-55 years in good health and CMV-seronegative. The CDR3 runs from the conserved cysteine through the conserved F or W. Fields, in order: D gene, V gene, J gene, clone size, CDR3 protein, CDR3 DNA. A D gene is named only where the DNA matches it firmly. Clone size is stated in some rows and not others, as once, few, many or a class when expanded.

>TRBD1|TRBV18|TRBJ1-2|.
CASSPTQGAALYGYTF
TGTGCCAGCTCACCCACCCAGGGGGCGGCCCTCTATGGCTACACCTTC
>.|TRBV6-6|TRBJ1-5|few
CASSSGGQPQHF
TGTGCCAGCAGTTCGGGGGGTCAGCCCCAGCATTTT
>TRBD1|TRBV19|TRBJ1-1|few
CASSIPTGEMNTEAFF
TGTGCCAGTAGTATACCTACAGGGGAAATGAACACTGAAGCTTTCTTT
>.|TRBV5-8|TRBJ2-7|.
CASSLGNYEQYF
TGTGCCAGCAGCTTGGGTAACTACGAGCAGTACTTC
>TRBD1|TRBV7-2|TRBJ2-1|.
CASSSDRDGEQFF
TGTGCCAGCAGCTCGGACAGGGACGGTGAGCAGTTCTTC
>.|TRBV2|TRBJ2-7|.
CASTGDSRTTEQYF
TGTGCCAGCACCGGGGACAGTCGGACTACTGAGCAGTACTTC
>.|TRBV7-2|TRBJ1-3|.
CASSRGNTGDTIYF
TGTGCCAGCAGCCGGGGTAATACGGGAGACACCATATATTTT
>TRBD1|TRBV6-6|TRBJ2-5|.
CASNSDRVVTQYF
TGTGCCAGCAACAGCGACAGGGTAGTGACCCAGTACTTC
>.|TRBV7-8|TRBJ2-3|.
CASSTDEGGRGDTQYF
TGTGCCAGCAGCACGGACGAAGGAGGACGGGGAGATACGCAGTATTTT
>TRBD2|TRBV2|TRBJ2-5|.
CASSSAGGPEETQYF
TGTGCCAGCAGTTCAGCGGGAGGGCCGGAAGAGACCCAGTACTTC
>TRBD1|TRBV10-3|TRBJ2-3|.
CAIRPGQVSTDTQYF
TGTGCCATCAGGCCGGGACAGGTCAGCACAGATACGCAGTATTTT
>.|TRBV7-9|TRBJ2-7|.
CASSLAKLGRGVSYEQYF
TGTGCCAGCAGCTTAGCGAAGTTAGGTCGCGGGGTTTCCTACGAGCAGTACTTC
>.|TRBV11-2|TRBJ1-4|.
CASSLGMGQAGEKLFF
TGTGCCAGCAGCTTAGGAATGGGGCAGGCGGGGGAAAAACTGTTTTTT
>TRBD2|TRBV9|TRBJ2-2|.
CASSVTSGMGGELFF
TGTGCCAGCAGCGTAACTAGCGGGATGGGCGGGGAGCTGTTTTTT
>.|TRBV7-9|TRBJ2-2|few
CASSPRGAMNTGELFF
TGTGCCAGCAGCCCCAGGGGCGCCATGAACACCGGGGAGCTGTTTTTT
>TRBD2|TRBV5-1|TRBJ2-1|once
CASTGLAGNNEQFF
TGCGCCAGCACCGGACTAGCGGGAAACAATGAGCAGTTCTTC
>TRBD2|TRBV7-6|TRBJ2-1|few
CASSLAQGGLDEQFF
TGTGCCAGCAGCTTAGCTCAGGGAGGACTAGACGAGCAGTTCTTC
>TRBD2|TRBV9|TRBJ2-7|.
CASSERASGFSYEQYF
TGTGCCAGCAGCGAGAGGGCTAGCGGTTTCTCCTACGAGCAGTACTTC
>.|TRBV13|TRBJ1-1|few
CASSFLTENTEAFF
TGTGCCAGCAGCTTTTTAACAGAAAACACTGAAGCTTTCTTT
>.|TRBV4-1|TRBJ2-7|.
CASSQGSSHLSYEQYF
TGCGCCAGCAGCCAAGGGTCTAGCCACCTCTCCTACGAGCAGTACTTC
>.|TRBV29-1|TRBJ2-1|.
CSATGGGMDEQFF
TGCAGCGCCACAGGGGGGGGTATGGATGAGCAGTTCTTC
>TRBD2|TRBV5-8|TRBJ2-5|.
CASTPGGLAGGETQYF
TGTGCCAGCACCCCGGGAGGACTAGCGGGAGGTGAGACCCAGTACTTC
>TRBD1|TRBV5-4|TRBJ2-7|.
CASSLGGQGPYEQYF
TGTGCCAGCAGTTTGGGTGGACAGGGTCCCTACGAGCAGTACTTC
>.|TRBV27|TRBJ2-1|.
CASSLGQHNEQFF
TGTGCCAGCAGTTTAGGGCAACACAATGAGCAGTTCTTC
>.|TRBV15|TRBJ2-3|.
CATSRDPGGPSTDTQYF
TGTGCCACCAGCAGAGATCCCGGCGGGCCTAGCACAGATACGCAGTATTTT
>TRBD1|TRBV7-2|TRBJ1-1|.
CASSLNRGTEAFF
TGTGCCAGCAGCTTAAACAGGGGCACTGAAGCTTTCTTT
>.|TRBV5-1|TRBJ1-1|.
CASSLQMNTEAFF
TGCGCCAGCAGCTTACAGATGAACACTGAAGCTTTCTTT
>.|TRBV6-5|TRBJ2-5|.
CASSGVGTQYF
TGTGCCAGCAGCGGAGTTGGGACCCAGTACTTC
>TRBD2|TRBV7-2|TRBJ2-7|.
CASSLFRGGAYEQYF
TGTGCCAGCAGCTTATTCCGGGGGGGCGCCTACGAGCAGTACTTC